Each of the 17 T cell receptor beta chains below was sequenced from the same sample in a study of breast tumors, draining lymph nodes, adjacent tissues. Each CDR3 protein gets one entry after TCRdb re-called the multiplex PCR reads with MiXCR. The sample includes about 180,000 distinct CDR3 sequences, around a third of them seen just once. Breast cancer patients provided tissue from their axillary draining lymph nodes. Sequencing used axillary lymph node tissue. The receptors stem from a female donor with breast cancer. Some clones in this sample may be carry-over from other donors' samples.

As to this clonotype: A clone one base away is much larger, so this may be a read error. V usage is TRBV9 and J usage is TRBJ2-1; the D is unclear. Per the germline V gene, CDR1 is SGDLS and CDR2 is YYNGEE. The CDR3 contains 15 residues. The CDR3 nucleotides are TGTGCCAGCAGCGTAGGGGCTTGGGCCTACAATGAGCGGTTCTTC. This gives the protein CASSVGAWAYNERFF.

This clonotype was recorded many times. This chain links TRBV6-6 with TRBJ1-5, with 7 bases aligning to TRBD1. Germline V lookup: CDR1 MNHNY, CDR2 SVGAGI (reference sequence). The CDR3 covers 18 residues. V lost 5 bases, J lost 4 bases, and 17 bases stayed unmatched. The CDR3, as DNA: TGTGCCAGCAGTCTATACGCCCGATCACAGGGGACAAATCAGCCCCAGCATTTT. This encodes CASSLYARSQGTNQPQHF.

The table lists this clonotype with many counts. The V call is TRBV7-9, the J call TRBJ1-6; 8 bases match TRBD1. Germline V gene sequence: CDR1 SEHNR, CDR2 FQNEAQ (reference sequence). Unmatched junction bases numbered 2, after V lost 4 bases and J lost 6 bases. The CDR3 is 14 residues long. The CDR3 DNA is TGTGCCAGCAGCTCGGGACAGGTTAATTCACCCCTCCACTTT. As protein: CASSSGQVNSPLHF.

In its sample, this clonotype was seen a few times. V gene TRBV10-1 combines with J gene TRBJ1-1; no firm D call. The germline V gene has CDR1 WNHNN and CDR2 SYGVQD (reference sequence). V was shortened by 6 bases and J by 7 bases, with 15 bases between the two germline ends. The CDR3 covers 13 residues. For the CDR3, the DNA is TGCGCCAGCAGCGAAAGTTACGGTGATGAAGCTTTCTTT. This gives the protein CASSESYGDEAFF.

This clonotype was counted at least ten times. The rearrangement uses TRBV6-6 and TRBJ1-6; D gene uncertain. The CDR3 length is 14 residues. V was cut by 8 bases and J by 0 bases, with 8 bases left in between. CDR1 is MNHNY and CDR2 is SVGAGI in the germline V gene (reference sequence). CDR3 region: CASGEPSYNSPLHF. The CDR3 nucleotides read TGTGCCAGCGGTGAGCCCTCCTATAATTCACCCCTCCACTTT.

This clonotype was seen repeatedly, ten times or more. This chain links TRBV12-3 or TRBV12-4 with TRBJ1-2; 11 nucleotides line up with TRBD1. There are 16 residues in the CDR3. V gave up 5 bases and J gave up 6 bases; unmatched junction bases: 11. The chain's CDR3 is CASSLGTGGLSHGYTF. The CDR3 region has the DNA TGTGCCAGCAGTCTGGGGACAGGGGGTCTCTCGCATGGCTACACCTTC.

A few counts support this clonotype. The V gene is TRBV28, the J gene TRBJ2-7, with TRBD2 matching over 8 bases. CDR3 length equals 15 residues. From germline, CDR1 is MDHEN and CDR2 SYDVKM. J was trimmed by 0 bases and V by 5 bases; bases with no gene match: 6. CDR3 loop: CASSGAGATSYEQYF. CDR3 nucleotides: TGTGCCAGCAGTGGAGCGGGAGCGACCTCCTACGAGCAGTACTTC.

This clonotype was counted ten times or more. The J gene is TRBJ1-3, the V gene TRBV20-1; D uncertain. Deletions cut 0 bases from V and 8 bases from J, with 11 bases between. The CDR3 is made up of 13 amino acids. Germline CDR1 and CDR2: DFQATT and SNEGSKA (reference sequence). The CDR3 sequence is CSARDRRIDTIYF. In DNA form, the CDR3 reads TGCAGTGCTAGAGATCGGAGGATAGACACCATATATTTT.

Here the CDR3 reads CSALMGHSYTF. The CDR3 DNA is TGCAGTGCTTTAATGGGGCATAGCTACACCTTC. The V and J genes are TRBV20-1 and TRBJ1-2; possibly TRBD1 for D (5 bases). The germline V and J ends were trimmed by 5 bases and 9 bases, with 13 bases remaining between them. Germline values: CDR1 DFQATT, CDR2 SNEGSKA (reference sequence). This CDR3 region has 11 residues.

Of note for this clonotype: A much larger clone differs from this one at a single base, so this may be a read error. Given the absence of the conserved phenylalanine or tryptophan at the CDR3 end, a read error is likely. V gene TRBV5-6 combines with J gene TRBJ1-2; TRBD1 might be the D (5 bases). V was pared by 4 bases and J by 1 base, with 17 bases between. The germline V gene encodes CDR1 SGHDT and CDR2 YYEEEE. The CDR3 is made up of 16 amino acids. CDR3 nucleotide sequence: TGTGCCAGCAGCCCGGGGACGATGGCTGGTAACTATGGCTACACCTCC. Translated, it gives CASSPGTMAGNYGYTS.

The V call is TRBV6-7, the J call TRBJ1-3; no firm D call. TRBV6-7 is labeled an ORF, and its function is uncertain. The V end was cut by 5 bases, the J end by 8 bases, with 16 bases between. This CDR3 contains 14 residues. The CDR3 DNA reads TGTGCCAGCAGTGAAAGACCCTTCCTGGACACCATATATTTT. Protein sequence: CASSERPFLDTIYF.

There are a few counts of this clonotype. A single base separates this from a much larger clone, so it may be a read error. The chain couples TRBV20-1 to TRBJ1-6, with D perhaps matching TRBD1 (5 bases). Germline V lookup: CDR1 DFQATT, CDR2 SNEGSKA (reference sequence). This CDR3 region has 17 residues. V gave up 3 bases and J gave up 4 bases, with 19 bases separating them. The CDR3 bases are TGCAGTGCTAGGGCCCGGTACTCGACAGCGTATAATTCACCCCTCCACTTT. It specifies CSARARYSTAYNSPLHF.

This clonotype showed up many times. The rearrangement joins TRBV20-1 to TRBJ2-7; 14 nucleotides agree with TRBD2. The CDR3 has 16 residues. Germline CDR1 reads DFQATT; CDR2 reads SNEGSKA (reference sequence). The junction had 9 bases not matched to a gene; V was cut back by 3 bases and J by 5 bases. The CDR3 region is CSASRKGTSGSDEQYF. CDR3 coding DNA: TGCAGTGCTAGTCGTAAAGGGACTAGCGGGAGCGACGAGCAGTACTTC.

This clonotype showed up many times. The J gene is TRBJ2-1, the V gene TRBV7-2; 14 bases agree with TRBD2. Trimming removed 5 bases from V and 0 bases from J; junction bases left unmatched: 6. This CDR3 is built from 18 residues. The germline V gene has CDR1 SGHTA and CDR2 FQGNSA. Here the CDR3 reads CASSPGLAGAISYNEQFF. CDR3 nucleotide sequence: TGTGCCAGCAGCCCGGGACTAGCGGGGGCCATCTCCTACAATGAGCAGTTCTTC.

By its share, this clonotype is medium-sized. The CDR3 DNA reads TGTGCCAGCAGGTGGGGACAGGGCAGCGGGGAGCTGTTTTTT. This translates into CASRWGQGSGELFF. The chain recombines TRBV5-6 with TRBJ2-2; 9 nucleotides line up with TRBD1. J gave up 7 bases and V 5 bases, and 6 bases lay outside the gene matches. The CDR3 spans 14 residues. Germline V gene lookup returns CDR1 SGHDT and CDR2 YYEEEE.

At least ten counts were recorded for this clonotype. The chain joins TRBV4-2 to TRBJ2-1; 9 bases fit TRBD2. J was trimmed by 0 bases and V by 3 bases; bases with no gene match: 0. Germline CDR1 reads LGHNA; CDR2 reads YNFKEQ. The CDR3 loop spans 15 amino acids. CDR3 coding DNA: TGTGCCAGCAGCCAGGGACTAGCCTCCTACAATGAGCAGTTCTTC. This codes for CASSQGLASYNEQFF.

The CDR3 sequence is CASRDRESYEQYF. For the CDR3, the DNA is TGTGCCAGCCGGGACAGGGAATCCTACGAGCAGTACTTC. This sequence joins TRBV6-6 and TRBJ2-7; 9 nucleotides line up with TRBD1. The V segment lost 8 bases and the J segment 1 base; nucleotides outside the gene matches: 3. The CDR3 loop spans 13 amino acids. The germline V gene encodes CDR1 MNHNY and CDR2 SVGAGI (reference sequence).